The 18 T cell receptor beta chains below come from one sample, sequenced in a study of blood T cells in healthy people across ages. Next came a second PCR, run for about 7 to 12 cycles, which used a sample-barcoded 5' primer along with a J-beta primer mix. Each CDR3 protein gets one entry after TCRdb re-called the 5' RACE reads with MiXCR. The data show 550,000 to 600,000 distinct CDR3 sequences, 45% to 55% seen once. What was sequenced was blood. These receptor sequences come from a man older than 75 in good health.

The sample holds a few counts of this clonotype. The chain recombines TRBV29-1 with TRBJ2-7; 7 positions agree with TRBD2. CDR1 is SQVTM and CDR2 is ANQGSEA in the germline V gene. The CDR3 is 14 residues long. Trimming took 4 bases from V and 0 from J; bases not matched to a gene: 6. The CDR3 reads CSVVRLADSYEQYF. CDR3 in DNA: TGCAGCGTTGTCCGGCTAGCGGACTCCTACGAGCAGTACTTC.

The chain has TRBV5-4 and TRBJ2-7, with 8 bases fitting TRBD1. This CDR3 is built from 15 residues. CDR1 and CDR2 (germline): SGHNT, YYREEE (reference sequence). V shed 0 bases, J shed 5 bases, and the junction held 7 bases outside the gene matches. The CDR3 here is CASSLAWTGKNEQYF. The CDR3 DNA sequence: TGTGCCAGCAGCTTGGCCTGGACAGGGAAGAACGAGCAGTACTTC. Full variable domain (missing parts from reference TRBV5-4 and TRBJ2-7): ETGVTQSPTHLIKTRGQQVTLRCSSQSGHNTVSWYQQALGQGPQFIFQYYREEENGRGNFPPRFSGLQFPNYSSELNVNALELDDSALYLCASSLAWTGKNEQYFGPGTRLTVT.

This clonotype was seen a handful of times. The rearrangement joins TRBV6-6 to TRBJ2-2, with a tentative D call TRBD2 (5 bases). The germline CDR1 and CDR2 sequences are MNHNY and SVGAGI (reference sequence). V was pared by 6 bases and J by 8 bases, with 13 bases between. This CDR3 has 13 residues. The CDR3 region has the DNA TGTGCCAGCAGCGGAGCGGAGGCAGGGGAGCTGTTTTTT. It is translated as CASSGAEAGELFF.

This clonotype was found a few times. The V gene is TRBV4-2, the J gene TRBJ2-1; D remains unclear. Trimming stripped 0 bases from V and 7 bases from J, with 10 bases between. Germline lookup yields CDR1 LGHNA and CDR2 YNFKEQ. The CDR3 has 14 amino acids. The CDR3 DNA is TGTGCCAGCAGCCAAGAGGCCCCCCGGAATGAGCAGTTCTTC. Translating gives CASSQEAPRNEQFF.

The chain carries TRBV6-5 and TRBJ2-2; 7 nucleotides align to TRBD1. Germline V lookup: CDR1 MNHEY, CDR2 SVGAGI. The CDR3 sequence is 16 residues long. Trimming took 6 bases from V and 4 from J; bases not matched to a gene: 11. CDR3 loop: CASSRQTGTSTGELFF. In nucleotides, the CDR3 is TGTGCCAGCAGCCGACAGACAGGGACCAGCACCGGGGAGCTGTTTTTT.

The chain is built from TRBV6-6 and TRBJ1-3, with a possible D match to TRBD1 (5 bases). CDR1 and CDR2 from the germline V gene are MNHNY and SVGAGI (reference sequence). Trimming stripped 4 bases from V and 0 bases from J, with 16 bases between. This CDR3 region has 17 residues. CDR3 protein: CASSFPPTGASGNTIYF. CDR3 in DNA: TGTGCCAGCAGTTTCCCTCCCACAGGTGCCTCTGGAAACACCATATATTTT.

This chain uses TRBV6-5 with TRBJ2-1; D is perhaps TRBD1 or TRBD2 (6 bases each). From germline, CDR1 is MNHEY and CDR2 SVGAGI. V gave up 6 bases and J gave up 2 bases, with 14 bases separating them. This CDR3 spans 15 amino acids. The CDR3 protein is CASRRRGAAYNEQFF. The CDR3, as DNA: TGTGCCAGCAGGCGTAGGGGGGCGGCCTACAATGAGCAGTTCTTC.

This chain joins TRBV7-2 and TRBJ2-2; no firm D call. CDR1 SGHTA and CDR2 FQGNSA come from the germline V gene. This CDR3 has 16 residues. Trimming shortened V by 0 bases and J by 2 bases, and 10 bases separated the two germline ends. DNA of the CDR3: TGTGCCAGCAGCTTAGCAACGTCTGTAAACACCGGGGAGCTGTTTTTT. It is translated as CASSLATSVNTGELFF.

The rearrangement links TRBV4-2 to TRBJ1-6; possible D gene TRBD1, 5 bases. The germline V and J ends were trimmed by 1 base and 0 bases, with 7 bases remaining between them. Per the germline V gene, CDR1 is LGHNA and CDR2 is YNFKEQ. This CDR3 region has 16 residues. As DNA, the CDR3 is TGTGCCAGCAGCCAAGCCGGGGGCTCCTATAATTCACCCCTCCACTTT. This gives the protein CASSQAGGSYNSPLHF.

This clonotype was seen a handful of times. CDR3 nucleotide sequence: TGTGCCAGCAGTATCATGTGGGGGGAGCAGTACTTC. Amino acid sequence: CASSIMWGEQYF. V gene TRBV2 combines with J gene TRBJ2-7; D tentatively reads TRBD1 or TRBD2 (5 bases each). The CDR3 contains 12 residues. The V and J ends lost 5 bases and 7 bases respectively, with 12 bases between them. Germline CDR1 SNHLY, CDR2 FYNNEI.

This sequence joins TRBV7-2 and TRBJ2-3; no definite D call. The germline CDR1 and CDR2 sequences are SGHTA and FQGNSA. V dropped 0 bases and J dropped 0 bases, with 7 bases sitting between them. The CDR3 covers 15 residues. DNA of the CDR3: TGTGCCAGCAGCTTAGCGGCCATAAGCACAGATACGCAGTATTTT. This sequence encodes CASSLAAISTDTQYF.

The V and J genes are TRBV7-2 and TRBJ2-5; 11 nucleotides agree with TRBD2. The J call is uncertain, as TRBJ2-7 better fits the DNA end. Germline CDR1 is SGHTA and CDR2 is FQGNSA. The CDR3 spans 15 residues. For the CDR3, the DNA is TGTGCCAGCAGCCTAACGACTAGCGGGACCCGCGAGCAGTACTTC. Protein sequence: CASSLTTSGTREQYF.

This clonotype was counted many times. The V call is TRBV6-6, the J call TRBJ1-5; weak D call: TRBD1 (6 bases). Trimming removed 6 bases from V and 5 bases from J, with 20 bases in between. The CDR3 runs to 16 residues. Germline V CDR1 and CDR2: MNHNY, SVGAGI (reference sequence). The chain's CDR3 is CASRPNREDGYQPQHF. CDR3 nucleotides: TGTGCCAGCAGACCCAACAGGGAAGATGGATATCAGCCCCAGCATTTT.

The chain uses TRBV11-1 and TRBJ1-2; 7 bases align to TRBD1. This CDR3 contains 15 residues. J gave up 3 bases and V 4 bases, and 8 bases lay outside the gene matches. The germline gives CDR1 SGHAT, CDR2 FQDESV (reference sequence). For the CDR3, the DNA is TGTGCCAGCAGCTCCATGAACAGGGGCCACTATGGCTACACCTTC. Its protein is CASSSMNRGHYGYTF.

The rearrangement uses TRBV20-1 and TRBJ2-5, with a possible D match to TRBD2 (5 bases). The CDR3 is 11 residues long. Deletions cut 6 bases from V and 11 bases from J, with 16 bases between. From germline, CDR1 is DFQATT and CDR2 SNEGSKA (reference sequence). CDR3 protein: CSATTHTEQYF. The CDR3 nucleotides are TGCAGTGCGACTACTCACACTGAGCAGTACTTC.

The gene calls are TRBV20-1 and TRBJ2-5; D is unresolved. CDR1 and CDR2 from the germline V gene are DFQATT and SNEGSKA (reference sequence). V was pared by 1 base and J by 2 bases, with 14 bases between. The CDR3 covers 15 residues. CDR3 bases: TGCAGTGCTAGAGGGTGGGCTCAGGATCAAGAGACCCAGTACTTC. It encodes CSARGWAQDQETQYF.

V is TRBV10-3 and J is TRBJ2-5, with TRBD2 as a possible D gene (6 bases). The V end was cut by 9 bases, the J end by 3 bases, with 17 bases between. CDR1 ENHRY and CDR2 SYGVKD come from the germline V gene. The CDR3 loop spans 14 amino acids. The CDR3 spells CAIRDGRGEETQYF. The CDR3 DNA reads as TGTGCCATTCGGGACGGGAGAGGAGAAGAGACCCAGTACTTC.

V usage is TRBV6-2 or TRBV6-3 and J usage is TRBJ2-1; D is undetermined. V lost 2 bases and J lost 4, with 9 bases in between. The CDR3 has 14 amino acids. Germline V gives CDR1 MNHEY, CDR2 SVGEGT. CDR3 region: CASSYGRLYNEQFF. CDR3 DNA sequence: TGTGCCAGCAGTTACGGCCGGTTGTACAATGAGCAGTTCTTC.